This record looks at one T cell receptor beta chain sequence and its context. The antigen is undetermined. Every TCR cDNA molecule bore a unique molecular identifier. TCRdb reprocessed the 5' RACE reads via MiXCR and lists one record per CDR3 protein. The sample lists 40,000 to 55,000 distinct CDR3 sequences; around 7% were seen once. This record comes from a study of spatial heterogeneity in lung cancer. Time point denoted: sample taken at primary tumor resection. Frozen PBMC, nontumor lung or tumor provided whole RNA, which was sequenced unsorted. Study observations and caveats: Follow-up blood showed ubiquitous expanded tumor TCRs less than blood at resection did.

The origin of this receptor is a female donor with early-stage non-small cell lung cancer. Source: PBMCs, taken at surgery.

The CDR3 DNA follows: TGTGCCAGCGGACGACAGAAAGCCTACGAGCAGTACTTC. It encodes CASGRQKAYEQYF. The rearrangement links TRBV6-5 to TRBJ2-7, with a tentative D call TRBD1 (5 bases). V lost 8 bases and J lost 2, with 13 bases in between. The CDR3 loop spans 13 amino acids. Germline V CDR1 and CDR2: MNHEY, SVGAGI.